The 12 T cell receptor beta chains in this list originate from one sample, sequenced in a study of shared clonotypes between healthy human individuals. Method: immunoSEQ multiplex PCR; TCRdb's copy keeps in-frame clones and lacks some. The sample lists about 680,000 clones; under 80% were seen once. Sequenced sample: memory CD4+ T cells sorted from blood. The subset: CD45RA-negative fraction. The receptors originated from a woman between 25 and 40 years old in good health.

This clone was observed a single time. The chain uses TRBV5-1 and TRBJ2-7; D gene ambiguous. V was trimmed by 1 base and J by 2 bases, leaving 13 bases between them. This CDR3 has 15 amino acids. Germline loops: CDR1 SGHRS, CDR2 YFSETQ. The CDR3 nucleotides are TGCGCCAGCAGCTTGAGTGGCACTGATACCTACGAGCAGTACTTC. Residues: CASSLSGTDTYEQYF.

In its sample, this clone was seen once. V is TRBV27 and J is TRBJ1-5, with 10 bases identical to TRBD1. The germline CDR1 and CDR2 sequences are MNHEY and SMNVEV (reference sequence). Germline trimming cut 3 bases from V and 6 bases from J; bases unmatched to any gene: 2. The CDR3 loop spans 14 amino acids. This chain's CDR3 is CASSFGDRGQPQHF. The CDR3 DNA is TGTGCCAGCAGTTTTGGGGACAGGGGTCAGCCCCAGCATTTT.

In DNA form, the CDR3 reads TGTGCCAGCAGCCTTGGGAGCGGGAGTTACAATGAGCAGTTCTTC. Translating gives CASSLGSGSYNEQFF. The gene calls are TRBV7-9 and TRBJ2-1; 8 bases match TRBD2. The ends lost 5 bases at V and 4 bases at J; junction bases unmatched: 7. CDR3 size: 15 residues. Germline CDR1 SEHNR, CDR2 FQNEAQ (reference sequence).

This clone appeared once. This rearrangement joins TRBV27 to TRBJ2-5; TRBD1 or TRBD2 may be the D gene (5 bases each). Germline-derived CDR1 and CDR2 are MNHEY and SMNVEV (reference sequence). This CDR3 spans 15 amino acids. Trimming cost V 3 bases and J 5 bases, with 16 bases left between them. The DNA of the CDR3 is TGTGCCAGCAGTTTTTCCGTGGGACCTTGGGAGACCCAGTACTTC. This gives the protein CASSFSVGPWETQYF.

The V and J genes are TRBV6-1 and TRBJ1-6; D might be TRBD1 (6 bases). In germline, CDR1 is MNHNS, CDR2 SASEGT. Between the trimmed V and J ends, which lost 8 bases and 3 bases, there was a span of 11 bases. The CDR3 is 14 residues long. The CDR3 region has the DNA TGTGCCAGCGCCCGGACAGACTATAATTCACCCCTCCACTTT. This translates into CASARTDYNSPLHF.

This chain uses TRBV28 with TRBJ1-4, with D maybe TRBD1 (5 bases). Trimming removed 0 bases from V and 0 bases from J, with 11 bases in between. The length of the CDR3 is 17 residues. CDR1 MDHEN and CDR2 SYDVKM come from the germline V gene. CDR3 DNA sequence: TGTGCCAGCAGTTTATGGGGGGACCCCTCAACTAATGAAAAACTGTTTTTT. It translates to CASSLWGDPSTNEKLFF.

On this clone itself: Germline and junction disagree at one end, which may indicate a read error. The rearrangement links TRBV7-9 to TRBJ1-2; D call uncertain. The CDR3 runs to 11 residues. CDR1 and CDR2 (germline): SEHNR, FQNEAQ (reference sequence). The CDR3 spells CSPGRLNGYTF. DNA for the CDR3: TGCTCACCTGGGAGGCTCAATGGCTACACCTTC. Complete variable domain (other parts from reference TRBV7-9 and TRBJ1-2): DTGVSQNPRHKITKRGQNVTFRCDPISEHNRLYWYRQTLGQGPEFLTYFQNEAQLEKSRLLSDRFSAERPKGSFSTLEIQRTEQGDSAMYLCSPGRLNGYTFGSGTRLTVV.

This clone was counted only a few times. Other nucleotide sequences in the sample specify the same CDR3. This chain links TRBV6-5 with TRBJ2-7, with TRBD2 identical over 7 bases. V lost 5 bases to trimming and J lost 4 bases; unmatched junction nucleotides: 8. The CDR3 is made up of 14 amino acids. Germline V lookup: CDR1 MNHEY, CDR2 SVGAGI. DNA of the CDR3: TGTGCCAGCAGTCTATCAGGTAGCGGGTACGAGCAGTACTTC. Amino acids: CASSLSGSGYEQYF.

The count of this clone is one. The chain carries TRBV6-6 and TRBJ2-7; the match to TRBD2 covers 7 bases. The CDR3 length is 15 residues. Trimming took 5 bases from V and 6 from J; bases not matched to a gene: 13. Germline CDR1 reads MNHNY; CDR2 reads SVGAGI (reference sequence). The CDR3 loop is CASSREGRGGFEQYF. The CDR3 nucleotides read TGTGCCAGCAGTAGGGAGGGACGGGGTGGTTTCGAGCAGTACTTC.

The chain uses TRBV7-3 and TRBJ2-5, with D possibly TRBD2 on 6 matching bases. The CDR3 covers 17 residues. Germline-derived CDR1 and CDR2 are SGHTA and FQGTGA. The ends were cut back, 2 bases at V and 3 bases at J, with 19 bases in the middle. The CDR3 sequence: CASSLPVGISGKETQYF. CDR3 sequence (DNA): TGTGCCAGCAGCTTACCGGTTGGAATTAGCGGCAAAGAGACCCAGTACTTC.

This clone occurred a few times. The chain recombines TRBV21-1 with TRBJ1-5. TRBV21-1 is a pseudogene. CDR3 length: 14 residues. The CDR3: CASSKPYMGQPQHF. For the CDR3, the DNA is TGTGCCAGCAGCAAACCCTACATGGGTCAGCCCCAGCATTTT.

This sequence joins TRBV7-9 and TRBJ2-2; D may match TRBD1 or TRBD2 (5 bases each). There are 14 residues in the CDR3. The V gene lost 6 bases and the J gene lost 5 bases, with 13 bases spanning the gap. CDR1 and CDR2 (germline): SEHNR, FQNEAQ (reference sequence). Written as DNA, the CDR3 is TGTGCCAGCAGGTCCGAGGGGTATACCGGGGAGCTGTTTTTT. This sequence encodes CASRSEGYTGELFF.